This TCR beta chain was sequenced during a study of T cell responses to AZD1222 COVID-19 vaccine. Whole-study results and caveats: Spike-specific TCR breadth and depth were elevated following two AZD1222 doses. In a largely white British group with more females than males, clonal diversity was possibly underestimated.

Trimming pared 4 bases from V and 1 base from J, leaving 17 bases between. Germline V lookup: CDR1 LGHNA, CDR2 YNFKEQ. CDR3 length: 17 amino acids. Remarks on this clone: The antigen is not known.

Using immunoSEQ multiplex PCR, the repertoire was profiled, and TCRdb retains in-frame clones only, with some absent. Found here are 130,000 to 150,000 clones, 85% to 95% of them singletons; the top ten hold approximately 2%. The sequence was obtained from an adult in good health. The source was peripheral blood, collected on day 0 of AZD1222 vaccination. The chain joins TRBV4-2 to TRBJ2-1; D is perhaps TRBD2 (5 bases). CDR3 loop: CASSRDLAANSYNEQFF. The CDR3 DNA reads TGTGCCAGCAGCCGAGACCTAGCAGCAAATTCCTACAATGAGCAGTTCTTC.